Shown below are 7 T cell receptor beta chains from a single sample sequenced in a study of blood T cells in healthy people across ages. With a J-beta primer mix and a sample-barcoded 5' primer, a second PCR ran roughly 6 to 11 cycles. TCRdb used MiXCR to reprocess the 5' RACE reads, holding one entry per CDR3 protein. The sample records roughly 1.7 million distinct CDR3 sequences, roughly 32% being singletons. The sample consisted of blood. These receptors all come from a young woman in good health.

The chain employs TRBV30 and TRBJ2-3; 7 nucleotides match TRBD2. Germline CDR1 GTSNPN, CDR2 SVGIG (reference sequence). V shed 1 base and J 0 bases; nucleotides not matched to a gene: 4. The length of the CDR3 is 15 residues. The CDR3: CAWSGAGRSTDTQYF. The CDR3 nucleotides read TGTGCCTGGAGTGGAGCGGGGAGAAGCACAGATACGCAGTATTTT.

This clonotype was observed a few times. The chain employs TRBV19 and TRBJ2-3; D unresolved. The germline V gene encodes CDR1 LNHDA and CDR2 SQIVND (reference sequence). The CDR3 covers 15 residues. V dropped 3 bases and J dropped 4 bases, with 14 bases sitting between them. The DNA of the CDR3 is TGTGCCAGTAGTATGCTAGGATCTGCCGCAGATACGCAGTATTTT. Its translation is CASSMLGSAADTQYF.

This clonotype was seen more than once but under ten times. V gene TRBV6-4 combines with J gene TRBJ2-2; tentatively, D is TRBD1 or TRBD2 (5 bases each). The V and J ends lost 2 bases and 2 bases respectively, with 6 bases between them. This CDR3 spans 14 amino acids. Germline-derived CDR1 and CDR2 are MRHNA and SNTAGT. CDR3 nucleotide sequence: TGTGCCAGCAGTGACGGGACCAACACCGGGGAGCTGTTTTTT. Protein: CASSDGTNTGELFF.

V and J are TRBV28 and TRBJ2-5; a possible D gene is TRBD1 (8 bases). The end of the DNA fits TRBJ2-7 better, so the J call may be wrong. In germline, CDR1 is MDHEN, CDR2 SYDVKM. This CDR3 region has 14 residues. CDR3 residues: CASTERQGRGEQYF. CDR3 DNA: TGTGCCAGCACCGAACGACAGGGGAGGGGCGAGCAGTACTTC.

This clonotype was observed a handful of times. The chain recombines TRBV3-1 with TRBJ2-1; D ambiguous. The V gene lost 1 base and the J gene lost 8 bases, with 12 bases spanning the gap. The CDR3 is 14 amino acids. CDR1 is LGHDT and CDR2 is YNNKEL in the germline V gene (reference sequence). This chain's CDR3 is CASSQARLADEQFF. The CDR3 region has the DNA TGTGCCAGCAGCCAAGCACGACTCGCAGATGAGCAGTTCTTC.

About this clonotype: A much larger clone sits a single nucleotide away, making a read error possible. This chain uses TRBV7-2 with TRBJ2-1, with a weak D call TRBD2 (6 bases). This CDR3 spans 16 amino acids. Germline V gene sequence: CDR1 SGHTA, CDR2 FQGNSA. For the CDR3, the DNA is TGTGCCAACAGCTTAGATTCAGGAGGGTATGGGAATGAGCAGTTCTTC. Translating gives CANSLDSGGYGNEQFF.

This chain joins TRBV6-5 and TRBJ2-1, with D possibly being TRBD1 or TRBD2 (5 bases each). V lost 4 bases and J 0 bases, leaving 13 bases between the germline ends. Germline lookup yields CDR1 MNHEY and CDR2 SVGAGI. The CDR3 is 16 residues long. This CDR3 reads CASSSLPGSSYNEQFF. In DNA form, the CDR3 reads TGTGCCAGCAGTTCCTTACCAGGGAGCTCCTACAATGAGCAGTTCTTC.